A single sample is the source of the 26 T cell receptor beta chains below, sequenced in a study of tumor and adjacent non-tumor tissue in lung cancer. Three rounds of nested PCR, following a modified ARM-PCR protocol, produced the TCRbeta library. A single record per CDR3 protein comes from TCRdb applying MiXCR to the multiplex PCR reads. The repertoire consists of 45,000 or so distinct CDR3 sequences, with less than 70% occurring once and the leading ten covering around 19%. The template was RNA from unsorted bulk tissue. More than 3 cm separated this lung sample from the edge of the tumor. The source material was distant non-tumor lung tissue. The source of these receptors is a woman aged 40-49 years with non-small cell lung cancer.

In the case of this clonotype: Relative to the germline gene, one junction end is altered; a read error may explain this. J is TRBJ2-7 and V is TRBV13; a possible D gene is TRBD1 (6 bases). Germline assignment: CDR1 PRHDT and CDR2 FYEKMQ (reference sequence). This CDR3 has 13 residues. CDR3 in DNA: TGTGTCAGCAGCTCGGACAGTGGGCACGAGCAGTACTTC. Protein sequence: CVSSSDSGHEQYF.

As regards this clonotype: One end of the junction does not line up with germline, which may come from a read error. The rearrangement links TRBV4-1 to TRBJ1-6; 9 positions match TRBD1. The germline V gene has CDR1 MGHRA and CDR2 YSYEKL. The CDR3 covers 14 residues. The CDR3 nucleotides read TGTGCCAGCAGCCAAGTTGGGACAGGGAGGTCCCTCCACTTT. Translation gives CASSQVGTGRSLHF.

On this clonotype: A much bigger clone sits one base away, suggesting this may be a read error. The V and J genes are TRBV14 and TRBJ2-6, with D possibly being TRBD1 or TRBD2 (5 bases each). CDR1 and CDR2 from the germline V gene are SGHDN and FVKESK. CDR3 length equals 15 residues. The CDR3: CASSQRGVGANVLSF. The CDR3 DNA sequence: TGTGCCAGCAGCCAAAGGGGCGTCGGGGCCAACGTCCTGAGTTTC.

This clonotype was seen many times. The chain joins TRBV20-1 to TRBJ2-5; no reliable D call. Deletions cut 0 bases from V and 4 bases from J, with 15 bases between. The CDR3 runs 15 residues. CDR1 is DFQATT and CDR2 is SNEGSKA in the germline V gene (reference sequence). The CDR3 nucleotides are TGCAGTGCTAGAGATAGTGGTTCCACGTCAGAGACCCAGTACTTC. Translated, it gives CSARDSGSTSETQYF.

On this clonotype itself: A read error is possible here, since a much larger clone lies one base away. This chain joins TRBV6-6 and TRBJ2-1; 7 positions match TRBD2. Germline CDR1 MNHNY, CDR2 SVGAGI (reference sequence). The CDR3 is 14 amino acids. V gave up 0 bases and J gave up 8 bases; unmatched junction bases: 4. This CDR3 reads CASSYSRESDEQFF. The CDR3 region has the DNA TGTGCCAGCAGTTACTCGCGGGAGAGTGATGAGCAGTTCTTC.

A note on this clonotype: One junction end does not reproduce the germline sequence, and a read error may be involved. This rearrangement joins TRBV12-3 or TRBV12-4 to TRBJ1-1, with unresolved D. The CDR3 extends over 13 amino acids. The DNA of the CDR3 is TGTACCACCCACCCAGACCCGAGCACTGAAACTTTCTTT. Translating it yields CTTHPDPSTETFF.

The sample holds one count of this clonotype. Sequence at one end of the junction differs from germline and may be a read error. The V and J genes are TRBV14 and TRBJ1-6; D gene uncertain. Germline CDR1 is SGHDN and CDR2 is FVKESK. The CDR3 sequence is 14 residues long. CDR3 sequence (DNA): TGTGCCAGCAGCCAGGGGAGACTCGGTTCACCCCTCAACTTT. Encoded protein: CASSQGRLGSPLNF.

The chain links TRBV11-2 to TRBJ2-1, with a possible D match to TRBD2 (6 bases). The CDR3 covers 14 residues. Germline values: CDR1 SGHAT, CDR2 FQNNGV. The CDR3 region has the DNA TGTGCAATCACAGCGGGCCCACTCAGAAGTGAGCAGTTCTTC. Translating it yields CAITAGPLRSEQFF.

On this clonotype: One junction end disagrees with the germline gene, perhaps due to a read error. V and J are TRBV6-2 or TRBV6-3 and TRBJ2-2; 8 bases are a match to TRBD1. Germline lookup yields CDR1 MNHEY and CDR2 SVGEGT. CDR3 length equals 15 residues. The DNA of the CDR3 is TGTACCAGCAGACTATTGGACAGGGACACCGGGGAGCTGTTTTTT. This gives the protein CTSRLLDRDTGELFF.

The chain employs TRBV11-2 and TRBJ2-3; the match to TRBD1 covers 10 bases. V gave up 9 bases and J gave up 6 bases; unmatched junction bases: 12. CDR3 length: 15 amino acids. From germline, CDR1 is SGHAT and CDR2 FQNNGV. The CDR3 protein is CARSERQGAWDTQYF. The CDR3 coding sequence is TGTGCCAGAAGCGAACGACAGGGGGCATGGGATACGCAGTATTTT.

Worth noting for this clonotype: A much larger clone differs from this one at a single base, so this may be a read error. This chain connects TRBV11-2 to TRBJ2-3; 8 nucleotides line up with TRBD2. The CDR3 covers 15 residues. Germline V lookup: CDR1 SGHAT, CDR2 FQNNGV. CDR3 DNA: TGTGGCAGCAGACCAGCGGGGGTGCTCACAGATACGCAGTATTTT. Protein sequence: CGSRPAGVLTDTQYF.

This chain connects TRBV11-1 to TRBJ2-7; 7 positions agree with TRBD1. In germline, CDR1 is SGHAT, CDR2 FQDESV (reference sequence). Trimming at V came to 11 bases and at J to 2 bases, leaving 12 bases not matched to a gene. CDR3 size: 14 residues. The CDR3 is CAYSRGQSPYEQYF. CDR3 DNA sequence: TGTGCCTACAGCCGGGGACAGAGCCCCTACGAGCAGTACTTC.

The chain employs TRBV28 and TRBJ1-5; TRBD1 agrees at 8 bases. CDR1 is MDHEN and CDR2 is SYDVKM in the germline V gene. The CDR3 is made up of 15 amino acids. V shed 1 base and J 6 bases; nucleotides not matched to a gene: 5. CDR3 bases: TGTGCCAGCAGTTTATTACAGGGGGACGGTCAGCCCCAGCATTTT. This gives the protein CASSLLQGDGQPQHF.

The V and J genes are TRBV7-9 and TRBJ2-7; unclear D gene. V dropped 2 bases and J dropped 3 bases, with 11 bases sitting between them. The CDR3 is 14 residues long. Germline V lookup: CDR1 SEHNR, CDR2 FQNEAQ (reference sequence). The CDR3 protein is CASSLSPDYYEQYF. The CDR3 DNA reads TGTGCCAGCAGCTTATCCCCAGATTACTACGAGCAGTACTTC.

This chain connects TRBV6-5 to TRBJ2-1; 10 bases agree with TRBD1. CDR1 MNHEY and CDR2 SVGAGI come from the germline V gene. The CDR3 loop spans 17 amino acids. The ends lost 4 bases at V and 4 bases at J; junction bases unmatched: 10. Here the CDR3 DNA reads TGTGCCAGCAGTTGCGATCCGGGACAGGGGTCTTACAATGAGCAGTTCTTC. This translates into CASSCDPGQGSYNEQFF.

The rearrangement joins TRBV11-2 to TRBJ2-3; the match to TRBD2 covers 10 bases. CDR1 and CDR2 from the germline V gene are SGHAT and FQNNGV. The CDR3 sequence is 18 residues long. The CDR3 DNA is TGTGCTAGTAACTCCACCCGGGATAGCGGGGGGACCACAGATACGCAGTATTTT. This sequence encodes CASNSTRDSGGTTDTQYF.

This clonotype was seen repeatedly, ten times or more. The chain uses TRBV28 and TRBJ1-2; no clear D. Looked up from germline, CDR1 is MDHEN and CDR2 is SYDVKM. With 5 bases removed from V and 7 bases from J, the gap between germline ends came to 17 bases. This CDR3 contains 14 residues. Here the CDR3 reads CASSPTSEVRGYTF. The CDR3 DNA follows: TGTGCCAGCAGTCCCACGTCGGAGGTTCGTGGCTACACCTTC.

This chain uses TRBV11-2 with TRBJ2-2; TRBD2 is a possible D gene (5 bases). The germline V gene encodes CDR1 SGHAT and CDR2 FQNNGV. Trimming stripped 7 bases from V and 1 base from J, with 16 bases between. The CDR3 contains 16 residues. The CDR3 sequence: CASNSSGIGNTGELFF. The CDR3, as DNA: TGTGCCAGCAACTCGTCCGGGATAGGGAACACCGGGGAGCTGTTTTTT.

In regard to this clonotype: Likely a read error: the CDR3 ends without its conserved phenylalanine or tryptophan. It is unclear where the CDR3 begins or ends on the DNA, so no DNA is shown, and the CDR3 is as TCRdb lists it. The chain combines TRBV6-5 with TRBJ1-6; no check of the table's D call, TRBD1, against the DNA was made. Looked up from germline, CDR1 is MNHEY and CDR2 is SVGAGI. The CDR3 sequence runs 16 residues, both termini included. The CDR3: CASRPRDSSYNSPLRL.

This clonotype has just one count. This sequence joins TRBV11-2 and TRBJ2-6; D call uncertain. The CDR3 is made up of 16 amino acids. V lost 4 bases, J lost 6 bases, and 16 bases lay in between. Germline CDR1 and CDR2: SGHAT and FQNNGV. The CDR3 sequence: CASSWSDFSVANVLTF. For the CDR3, the DNA is TGTGCCAGCAGCTGGTCAGACTTCTCCGTGGCCAACGTCCTGACTTTC.

About this clonotype itself: This may stem from a read error, because a much larger clone lies one nucleotide away. This chain joins TRBV28 and TRBJ1-2; D gene unclear. CDR1 is MDHEN and CDR2 is SYDVKM in the germline V gene. The V end was cut by 7 bases, the J end by 8 bases, with 11 bases between. CDR3 length: 11 amino acids. In DNA form, the CDR3 reads TGTGCCAGCAATCCCGAAGCGGGCTACACCTTC. Its protein product is CASNPEAGYTF.

Comment on this clonotype: Sequence at one end of the junction differs from germline and may be a read error. The chain employs TRBV13 and TRBJ2-5, with 11 bases fitting TRBD2. The germline V gene has CDR1 PRHDT and CDR2 FYEKMQ (reference sequence). This CDR3 is built from 15 residues. The CDR3 protein is CASSLGGLAEETQCF. As DNA, the CDR3 is TGCGCCAGCAGCTTAGGGGGACTAGCGGAAGAGACCCAGTGCTTC.

Concerning this clonotype itself: Just one base apart from a much larger clone, this may be a read error. This sequence joins TRBV6-4 and TRBJ2-3; the match to TRBD2 covers 7 bases. The CDR3 runs to 15 residues. V shed 3 bases, J shed 0 bases, and the junction held 3 bases outside the gene matches. Germline CDR1 and CDR2: MRHNA and SNTAGT. CDR3 nucleotide sequence: TGTGCCAGCAGTGAGATTAGCGGGAGCACAGATACGCAGTATTTT. Protein product: CASSEISGSTDTQYF.

In this sample, this clonotype turned up many times. V is TRBV5-1 and J is TRBJ2-7; D assignment may be TRBD1 or TRBD2 (6 bases each). Germline V gene sequence: CDR1 SGHRS, CDR2 YFSETQ. V dropped 4 bases and J dropped 4 bases, with 21 bases sitting between them. The CDR3 loop spans 16 amino acids. CDR3 DNA: TGCGCCAGCAGCCCCGGACAGACCATACTAGCATACGAGCAGTACTTC. It is translated as CASSPGQTILAYEQYF.

As concerns this clonotype: Being one base from a much bigger clone, this may be a read error. The genes are TRBV30 and TRBJ2-3, with 7 bases that match TRBD2. The CDR3 is made up of 14 amino acids. CDR1 is GTSNPN and CDR2 is SVGIG in the germline V gene (reference sequence). The CDR3 loop reads CGWSVAGASDTQYF. CDR3 in DNA: TGTGGCTGGAGTGTGGCGGGAGCGTCAGATACGCAGTATTTT.

The V gene is TRBV4-2, the J gene TRBJ2-7; D perhaps matches TRBD1 (6 bases). The CDR3 loop spans 16 amino acids. Germline assignment: CDR1 LGHNA and CDR2 YNFKEQ. V dropped 0 bases and J dropped 6 bases, with 18 bases sitting between them. The CDR3 DNA reads TGTGCCAGCAGCCAAGACACCGTTCTACAGGGATTCGAGCAGTACTTC. Translation gives CASSQDTVLQGFEQYF.